This T cell receptor (beta chain) was observed in a study of T cell responses to AZD1222 COVID-19 vaccine (dated by TCRdb to the early 2020s). About the study as a whole: AZD1222 recipients with second doses at about 4 weeks or about 12 weeks were pooled, because spike-specific TCR depth and breadth did not differ between schedules. A total of about 250 trial participants underwent TCR sequencing, of whom 200 to 220 had received two doses of AZD1222 and approximately 25 had received two doses of the MenACWY control vaccine. Trial participants were enrolled into age subgroups of 18-55, 56-69 and 70-plus years, which contained around 150, 29 and 61 TCR-sequenced participants, respectively.

Overall study outcomes, separate from this receptor: Nearly half of unique spike-specific TCRs reportedly recognized epitopes outside regions mutated in the B.1.351 and B.1.1.7 variants. Because no samples from the day 14 peak response were available, repertoires could be characterized only after the peak T cell response. Conclusions about previously exposed vaccinees were limited because only six or seven AZD1222 recipients were SARS-CoV-2 seropositive at baseline. The vaccine-associated CD4 TCRs covered the entire spike protein, and the dominant responses fell in regions 160-218 and 743-854. After two AZD1222 doses, spike-specific TCR breadth and depth were significantly higher than at day 0 and than in MenACWY recipients. The 56-69-year group was small, and its depth increase did not reach significance, likely because of low power. Most participants were white British and females outnumbered males, and the authors suggested that clonal diversity may have been underestimated.

The time point label, as the study defines it: baseline before first vaccination. Samples from vaccinated people were obtained from the UK trials COV001 and COV002, which included a single-blind randomized controlled phase 2/3 trial of AZD1222 (ChAdOx1 nCoV-19) in healthy adults. For TCRbeta chain sequencing, PBMC samples were collected from trial participants at day 0 and at day 28 after the second dose. Relative to germline, V is 0 bases shorter and J is 7 bases shorter, with 16 bases between their ends. From the cysteine through the phenylalanine, the CDR3 covers 15 amino acids. Solely the CDR3 DNA is kept, with 45 bases framed from the first base. For CDR1 and CDR2, the germline V gene lists SQVTM and ANQGSEA. A word on this clone: The specificity of this receptor is unknown. No much larger clone is present one base from it, and per-base qualities are unavailable.

The CDR3 regions of human TCRbeta chains were analyzed by immunosequencing. The source study handled its data this way. TCRs in the repertoires were compared against a reference library of SARS-CoV-2-specific TCRs that had been generated with the MIRA antigen-specificity platform. Breadth meant the fraction of unique TCRs that were SARS-CoV-2-associated, whereas depth meant the fraction of total T cells that were SARS-CoV-2-associated. Using the MIRA data, every spike-specific TCR was mapped to the spike region that the TCR reacted to and assigned to either a CD4 or a CD8 class. Log10-transformed breadth and depth values were compared by one-way ANOVA with Sidak's multiple comparisons tests. TCRdb provides this immuneACCESS table in a form limited to in-frame rearrangements. Some clones are lacking; in checked studies, under half of them reflect an unresolved V gene, and why the rest are absent is not known. V, J and clone size derive from that table, while D and trimming were established from the DNA sequence. The sample table lists about 120,000 clones, around 90% of them with a count of one. Clones ranked in the top ten supply approximately 9.6% of the sample.

The clonotype was recovered from an adult in good health. The chain couples TRBV29-1 to TRBJ2-1; a tentative D call is TRBD2 (6 bases match). This specimen consisted of peripheral blood, obtained on day 0 of AZD1222 vaccination. The sequenced DNA is TGCAGCGTTGAAGATCTGGCGGGGCAGGGAAATGAGCAGTTCTTC. Its protein product is CSVEDLAGQGNEQFF.